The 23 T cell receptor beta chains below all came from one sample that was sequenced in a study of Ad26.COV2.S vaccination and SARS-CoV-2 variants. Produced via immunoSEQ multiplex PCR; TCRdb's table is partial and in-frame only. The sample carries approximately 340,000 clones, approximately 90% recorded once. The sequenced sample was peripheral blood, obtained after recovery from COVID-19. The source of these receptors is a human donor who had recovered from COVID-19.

The CDR3 loop is CASSVQSGREQFF. CDR3 DNA: TGTGCCAGCAGCGTCCAGTCGGGGCGAGAGCAGTTCTTC. This sequence joins TRBV9 and TRBJ2-1; the D gene could be TRBD1 or TRBD2 (5 bases each). The CDR3 contains 13 residues. The germline V gene encodes CDR1 SGDLS and CDR2 YYNGEE. Trimming removed 2 bases from V and 10 bases from J, with 13 bases in between. The full variable domain, its missing parts supplied by reference TRBV9 and TRBJ2-1, is DSGVTQTPKHLITATGQRVTLRCSPRSGDLSVYWYQQSLDQGLQFLIQYYNGEERAKGNILERFSAQQFPDLHSELNLSSLELGDSALYFCASSVQSGREQFFGPGTRLTVL.

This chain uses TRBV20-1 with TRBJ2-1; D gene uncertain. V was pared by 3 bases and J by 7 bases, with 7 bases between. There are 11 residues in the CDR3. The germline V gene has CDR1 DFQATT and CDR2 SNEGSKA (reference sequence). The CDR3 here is CSASLGNEQFF. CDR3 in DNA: TGCAGTGCTAGTCTGGGGAATGAGCAGTTCTTC.

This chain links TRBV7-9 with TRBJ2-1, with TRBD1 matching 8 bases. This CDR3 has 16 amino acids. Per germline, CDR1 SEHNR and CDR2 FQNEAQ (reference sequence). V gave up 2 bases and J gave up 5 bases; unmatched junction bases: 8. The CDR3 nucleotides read TGTGCCAGCAGCTTATCCCGATCGACAGGGGACAATGAGCAGTTCTTC. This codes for CASSLSRSTGDNEQFF.

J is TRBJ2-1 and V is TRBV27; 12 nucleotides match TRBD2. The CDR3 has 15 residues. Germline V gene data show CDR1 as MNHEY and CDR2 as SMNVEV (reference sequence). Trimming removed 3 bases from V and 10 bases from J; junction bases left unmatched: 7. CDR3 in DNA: TGTGCCAGCAGTTTTGCGACTAGCGGGGGACGGGAGCAGTTCTTC. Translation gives CASSFATSGGREQFF.

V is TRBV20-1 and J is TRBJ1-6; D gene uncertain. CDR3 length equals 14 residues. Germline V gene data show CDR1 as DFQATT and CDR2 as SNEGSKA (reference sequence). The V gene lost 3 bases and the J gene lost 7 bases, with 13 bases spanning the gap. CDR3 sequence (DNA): TGCAGTGCTAGTGAGGTTATCGGGAATTCACCCCTCCACTTT. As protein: CSASEVIGNSPLHF.

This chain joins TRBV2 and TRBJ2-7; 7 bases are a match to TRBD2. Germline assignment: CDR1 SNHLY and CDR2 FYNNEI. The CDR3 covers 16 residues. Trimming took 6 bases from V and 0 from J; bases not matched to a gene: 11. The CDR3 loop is CASSPSGGTISYEQYF. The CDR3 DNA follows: TGTGCCAGCAGCCCCTCGGGAGGAACGATCTCCTACGAGCAGTACTTC.

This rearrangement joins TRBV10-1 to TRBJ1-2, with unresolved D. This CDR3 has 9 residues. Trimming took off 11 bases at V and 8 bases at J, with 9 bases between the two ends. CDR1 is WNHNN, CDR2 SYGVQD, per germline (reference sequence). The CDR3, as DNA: TGCGCCGGTGAAGAGGGCTACACCTTC. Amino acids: CAGEEGYTF.

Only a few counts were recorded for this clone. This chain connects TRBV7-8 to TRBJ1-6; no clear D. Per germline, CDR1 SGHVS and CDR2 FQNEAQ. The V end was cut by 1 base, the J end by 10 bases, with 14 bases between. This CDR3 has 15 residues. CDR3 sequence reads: CASSLGGERRSPLHF. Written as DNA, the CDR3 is TGTGCCAGCAGCTTAGGTGGGGAGCGGAGATCACCCCTCCACTTT.

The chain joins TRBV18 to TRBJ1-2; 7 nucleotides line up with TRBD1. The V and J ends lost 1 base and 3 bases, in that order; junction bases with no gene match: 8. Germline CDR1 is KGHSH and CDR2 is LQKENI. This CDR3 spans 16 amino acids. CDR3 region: CASSPRGDSEYYGYTF. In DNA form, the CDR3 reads TGTGCCAGCTCACCACGCGGGGACAGCGAGTACTATGGCTACACCTTC.

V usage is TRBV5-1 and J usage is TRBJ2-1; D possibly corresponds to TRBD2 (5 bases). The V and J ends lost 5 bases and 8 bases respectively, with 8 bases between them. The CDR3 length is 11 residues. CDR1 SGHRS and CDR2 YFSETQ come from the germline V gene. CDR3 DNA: TGCGCCAGCAGTAGGCGGGATGAGCAGTTCTTC. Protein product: CASSRRDEQFF. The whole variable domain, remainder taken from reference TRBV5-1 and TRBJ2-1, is KAGVTQTPRYLIKTRGQQVTLSCSPISGHRSVSWYQQTPGQGLQFLFEYFSETQRNKGNFPGRFSGRQFSNSRSEMNVSTLELGDSALYLCASSRRDEQFFGPGTRLTVL.

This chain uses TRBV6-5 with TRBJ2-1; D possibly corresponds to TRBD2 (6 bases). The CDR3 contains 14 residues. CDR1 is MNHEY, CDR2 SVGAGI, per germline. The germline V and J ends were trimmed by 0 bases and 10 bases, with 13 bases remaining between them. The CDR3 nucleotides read TGTGCCAGCAGTTACTCTCTTGGGGGGAACGAGCAGTTCTTC. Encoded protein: CASSYSLGGNEQFF.

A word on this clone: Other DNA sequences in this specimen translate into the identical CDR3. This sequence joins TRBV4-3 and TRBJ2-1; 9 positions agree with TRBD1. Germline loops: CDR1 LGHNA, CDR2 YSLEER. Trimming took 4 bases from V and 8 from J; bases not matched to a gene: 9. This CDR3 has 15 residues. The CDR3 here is CASSPSRDRDDEQFF. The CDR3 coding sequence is TGCGCCAGCAGCCCATCCCGGGACAGGGACGATGAGCAGTTCTTC.

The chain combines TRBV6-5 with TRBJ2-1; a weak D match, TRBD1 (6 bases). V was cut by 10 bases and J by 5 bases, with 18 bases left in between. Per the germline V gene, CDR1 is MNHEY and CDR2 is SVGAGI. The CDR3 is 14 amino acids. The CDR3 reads CATKTGFGDNEQFF. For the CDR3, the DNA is TGTGCCACCAAAACAGGGTTTGGGGACAATGAGCAGTTCTTC.

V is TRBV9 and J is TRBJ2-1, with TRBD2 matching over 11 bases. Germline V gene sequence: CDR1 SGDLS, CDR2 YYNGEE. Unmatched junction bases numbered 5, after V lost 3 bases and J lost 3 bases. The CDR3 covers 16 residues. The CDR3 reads CASSASGGRIYNEQFF. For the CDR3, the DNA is TGTGCCAGCAGCGCTAGCGGGGGGCGAATCTACAATGAGCAGTTCTTC. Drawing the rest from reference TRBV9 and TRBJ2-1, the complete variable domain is DSGVTQTPKHLITATGQRVTLRCSPRSGDLSVYWYQQSLDQGLQFLIQYYNGEERAKGNILERFSAQQFPDLHSELNLSSLELGDSALYFCASSASGGRIYNEQFFGPGTRLTVL.

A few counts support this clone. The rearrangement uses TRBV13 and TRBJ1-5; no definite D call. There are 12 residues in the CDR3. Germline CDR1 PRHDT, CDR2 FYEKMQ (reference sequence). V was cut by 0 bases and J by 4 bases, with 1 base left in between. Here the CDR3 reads CASSLGNQPQHF. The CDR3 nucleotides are TGTGCCAGCAGCTTAGGTAATCAGCCCCAGCATTTT. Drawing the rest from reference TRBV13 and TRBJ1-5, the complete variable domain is AAGVIQSPRHLIKEKRETATLKCYPIPRHDTVYWYQQGPGQDPQFLISFYEKMQSDKGSIPDRFSAQQFSDYHSELNMSSLELGDSALYFCASSLGNQPQHFGDGTRLSIL.

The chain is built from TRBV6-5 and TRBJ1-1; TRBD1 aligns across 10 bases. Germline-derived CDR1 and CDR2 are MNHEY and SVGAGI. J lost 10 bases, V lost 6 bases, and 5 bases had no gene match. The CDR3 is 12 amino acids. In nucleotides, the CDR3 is TGTGCCAGCAGCCCAGACAGGGGGCTAGCTTTCTTT. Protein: CASSPDRGLAFF.

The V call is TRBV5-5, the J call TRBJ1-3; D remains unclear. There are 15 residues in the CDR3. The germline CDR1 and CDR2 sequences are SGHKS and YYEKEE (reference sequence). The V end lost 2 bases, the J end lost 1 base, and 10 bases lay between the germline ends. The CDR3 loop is CASSLGSGSGNTIYF. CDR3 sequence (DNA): TGTGCCAGCAGCTTAGGGTCGGGTTCTGGAAACACCATATATTTT.

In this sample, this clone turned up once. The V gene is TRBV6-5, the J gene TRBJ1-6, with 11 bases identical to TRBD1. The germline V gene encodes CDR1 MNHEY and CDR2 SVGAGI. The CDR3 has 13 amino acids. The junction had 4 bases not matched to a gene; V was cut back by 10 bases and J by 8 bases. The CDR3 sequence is CAIAGQGDSPLHF. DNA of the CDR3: TGTGCCATCGCGGGACAGGGGGATTCACCCCTCCACTTT.

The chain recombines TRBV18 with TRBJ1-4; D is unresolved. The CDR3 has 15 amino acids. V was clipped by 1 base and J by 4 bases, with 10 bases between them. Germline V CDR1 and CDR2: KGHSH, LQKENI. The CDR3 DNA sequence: TGTGCCAGCTCACCACGGTCCGGTTTTAATGAAAAACTGTTTTTT. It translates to CASSPRSGFNEKLFF.

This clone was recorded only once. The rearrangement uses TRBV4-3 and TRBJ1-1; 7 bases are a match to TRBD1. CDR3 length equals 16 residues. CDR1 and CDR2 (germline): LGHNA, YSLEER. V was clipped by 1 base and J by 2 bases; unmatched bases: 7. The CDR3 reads CASSQAGGAQNTEAFF. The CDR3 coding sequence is TGCGCCAGCAGCCAAGCAGGGGGAGCCCAAAACACTGAAGCTTTCTTT.

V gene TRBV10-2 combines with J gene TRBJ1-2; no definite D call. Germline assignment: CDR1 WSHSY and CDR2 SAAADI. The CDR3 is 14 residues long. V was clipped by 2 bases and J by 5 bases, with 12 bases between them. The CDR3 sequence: CASSEDGVRYGYTF. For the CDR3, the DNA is TGCGCCAGCAGTGAGGACGGCGTTCGATATGGCTACACCTTC.

CDR3 DNA sequence: TGTGCCAGCAGCGGGCTAGCGGGAGGACGATACGAGCAGTACTTC. This translates into CASSGLAGGRYEQYF. The V gene is TRBV6-5, the J gene TRBJ2-7; 11 nucleotides match TRBD2. The ends lost 6 bases at V and 4 bases at J; junction bases unmatched: 8. From germline, CDR1 is MNHEY and CDR2 SVGAGI. This CDR3 has 15 amino acids.

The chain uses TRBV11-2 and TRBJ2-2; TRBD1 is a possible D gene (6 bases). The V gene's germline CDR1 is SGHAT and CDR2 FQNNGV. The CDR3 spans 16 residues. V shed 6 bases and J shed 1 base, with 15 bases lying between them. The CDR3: CASRKIQGLNTGELFF. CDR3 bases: TGTGCCAGCAGAAAGATTCAGGGGCTGAACACCGGGGAGCTGTTTTTT.